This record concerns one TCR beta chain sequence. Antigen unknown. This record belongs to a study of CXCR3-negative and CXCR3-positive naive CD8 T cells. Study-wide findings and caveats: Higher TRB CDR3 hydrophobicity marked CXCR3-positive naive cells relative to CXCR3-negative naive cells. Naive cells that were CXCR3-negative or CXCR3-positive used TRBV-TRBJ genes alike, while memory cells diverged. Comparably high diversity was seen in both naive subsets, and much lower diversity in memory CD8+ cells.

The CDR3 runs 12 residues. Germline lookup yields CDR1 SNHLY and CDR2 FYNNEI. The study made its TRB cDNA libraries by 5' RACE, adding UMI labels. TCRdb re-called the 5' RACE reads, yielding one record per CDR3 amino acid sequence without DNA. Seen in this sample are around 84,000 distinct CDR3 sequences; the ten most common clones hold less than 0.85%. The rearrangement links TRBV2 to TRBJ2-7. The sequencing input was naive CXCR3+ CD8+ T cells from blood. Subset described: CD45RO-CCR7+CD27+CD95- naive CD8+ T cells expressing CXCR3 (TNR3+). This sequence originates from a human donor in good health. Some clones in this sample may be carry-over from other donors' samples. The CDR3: CASSEPDREQYF.